Included here is one T cell receptor beta chain sequence, with context. Antigen unknown. Data came from immunoSEQ multiplex PCR; TCRdb stores just in-frame clones and leaves some out. The table records about 32,000 clones, 80% to 90% of them present only once. The germline gives CDR1 MDHEN, CDR2 SYDVKM. The CDR3 is 13 residues long. Trimming took off 6 bases at V and 4 bases at J, with 12 bases between the two ends. The data derive from a study of OX40 agonist ivuxolimab in advanced cancers. Study as a whole: Patient treatment consisted of intravenous ivuxolimab administration every 2 weeks at 0.01 to 10 mg/kg. Patients assigned to dose escalation were diagnosed with hepatocellular carcinoma, melanoma, renal cell or head and neck cancer. Therapy given before enrollment (anti-PD-1, anti-PD-L1 or anti-CTLA-4) was allowed, and 35% to 45% had some. Study-wide results and caveats: Fewer expanded clones were found on average in CD4+ than in CD8+ T cells.

This sample comprised CD4+ or CD8+ T cells sorted from blood, obtained in a trial of the OX40 agonist ivuxolimab. The TCR comes from an adult with an advanced solid tumor such as melanoma, head and neck, liver or kidney cancer. The rearrangement joins TRBV28 to TRBJ1-2; D ambiguous. CDR3 DNA sequence: TGTGCCAGCAGCCCGGACGGAACCTATGGCTACACCTTC. It translates to CASSPDGTYGYTF.